This entry is about one TCR beta chain. Its antigen is currently unknown. The record originates from a study of CD8 T cell repertoires and HIV-1 epitope variants. Study-wide background: Control wells had CMV/EBV/flu peptides, negative Ebola AY9, or no peptide. Autologous T cell-negative cells served as antigen-presenting cells in equal numbers.

Regarding the study as a whole: Roughly nine TCR beta clonotypes were antigen-specific, 5 to 7 apparently recognizing autologous or escape variants. The TAALDMSHF plasma variant had no responses, unlike KF9 (five clonotypes) and HW9 (one).

Clones were read by immunoSEQ multiplex PCR, and TCRdb kept only the in-frame ones, dropping some. The table includes around 6,400 clones, just over 65% detected once. CDR3 length equals 17 residues. V was shortened by 4 bases and J by 1 base, with 19 bases between the two germline ends. Germline V gene data show CDR1 as SGHAT and CDR2 as FQNNGV. The clonotype originates from a male donor with HIV. V usage is TRBV11-2 and J usage is TRBJ1-1; perhaps TRBD1 as D (6 bases). Sample: cultured CD8+ T cells derived from PBMCs. This chain's CDR3 is CASSYIPNREKNTEAFF. In DNA form, the CDR3 reads TGTGCCAGCAGCTACATACCTAACAGGGAAAAGAACACTGAAGCTTTCTTT. The whole variable domain, filled in from reference TRBV11-2 and TRBJ1-1, reads EAGVAQSPRYKIIEKRQSVAFWCNPISGHATLYWYQQILGQGPKLLIQFQNNGVVDDSQLPKDRFSAERLKGVDSTLKIQPAKLEDSAVYLCASSYIPNREKNTEAFFGQGTRLTVV.